The sequence of this T cell receptor beta chain was determined in a study of T cell repertoires in cytomegalovirus infection. At the level of the study: Selection of CMV epitopes for the study included recently identified HLA-C-restricted and well-studied HLA-B-restricted ones. CMV infection together with matching HLA type was indicated by public TCR beta signatures.

Each CDR3 protein is one row after TCRdb ran MiXCR on the reads. Among about 310,000 distinct CDR3 sequences listed, just under 25% were seen once. The study, taken as a whole, reports: HLA-C-restricted CMV clonotypes gave the most frequent clonotype in two of eight donors. The cumulative frequency of public TCR beta families identified carriers of CMV plus the relevant HLA.

The CDR3 runs 13 residues. The germline CDR1 and CDR2 sequences are SGHDT and YYEEEE. Deletions cut 4 bases from V and 4 bases from J, with 9 bases between. There are a few counts of this clonotype. Antigen unknown. The chain uses TRBV5-6 and TRBJ1-3, with D unclear. Sequenced material: cultured PBMCs, taken from culture after CMV antigen stimulation. The receptor was derived from a human donor in good health (CMV status not recorded). Some clones in this sample may be carry-over from other donors' samples. The CDR3 protein is CASSTSVGNTIYF. The CDR3 DNA is TGTGCCAGCAGCACGTCGGTGGGAAACACCATATATTTT.